This T cell receptor beta chain was profiled in a study of blood T cell repertoires in COVID-19. Germline lookup yields CDR1 SGHNT and CDR2 YYREEE (reference sequence). V was cut by 3 bases and J by 3 bases, with 12 bases left in between. The CDR3 spans 15 residues. This clone was seen a single time. Authors' data handling: Using reference gene primer amplification, nucleated cell counts were estimated. The table came from immunoSEQ multiplex PCR; TCRdb's copy has only in-frame clones and leaves some out. That table gives V, J and clone size, and the DNA gave D and trimming. The sample holds roughly 100,000 clones; around 90% are singletons and the top ten take around 3.2%.

The V call is TRBV5-4, the J call TRBJ1-4, with D possibly matching TRBD1 (5 bases). The receptor's source is a human donor in a cohort sampled during active COVID-19. Material for sequencing was peripheral blood. CDR3 residues: CASSSDGGANEKLFF. In nucleotides, the CDR3 is TGTGCCAGCAGCTCCGACGGGGGAGCTAATGAAAAACTGTTTTTT.